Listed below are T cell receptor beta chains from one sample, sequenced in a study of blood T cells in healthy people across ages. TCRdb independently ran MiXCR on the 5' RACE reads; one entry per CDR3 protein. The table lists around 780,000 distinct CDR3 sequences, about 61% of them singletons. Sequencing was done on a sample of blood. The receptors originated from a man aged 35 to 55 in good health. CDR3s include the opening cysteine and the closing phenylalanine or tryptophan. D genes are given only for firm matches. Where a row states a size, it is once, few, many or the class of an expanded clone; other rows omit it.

cdr3_nt: TGTGCCAGCAGTCTATACGGGACAGGGAACAATGAGCAGTTCTTC
cdr3_aa: CASSLYGTGNNEQFF
clone_size: .
d_call: TRBD1
v_call: TRBV12-3/TRBV12-4
j_call: TRBJ2-1
cdr3_length: 15

cdr3_nt: TGCAGTGCTTGGGTGACTAGCGGGAGCACAGATACGCAGTATTTT
cdr3_aa: CSAWVTSGSTDTQYF
clone_size: few
d_call: TRBD2
v_call: TRBV20-1
j_call: TRBJ2-3
cdr3_length: 15

cdr3_nt: TGTGCCAGCAGCTCACAAAGTAGACCGACGCGCAATCAGCCCCAGCATTTT
cdr3_aa: CASSSQSRPTRNQPQHF
clone_size: .
d_call: .
v_call: TRBV5-6
j_call: TRBJ1-5
cdr3_length: 17

cdr3_nt: TGCAGCGTTGAAGAAAACAGGAACTATGGCTACACCTTC
cdr3_aa: CSVEENRNYGYTF
clone_size: few
d_call: .
v_call: TRBV29-1
j_call: TRBJ1-2
cdr3_length: 13

cdr3_nt: TGTGCCAGCAGCCAACAGGGTCGTGAAGCTTTCTTT
cdr3_aa: CASSQQGREAFF
clone_size: .
d_call: .
v_call: TRBV7-9
j_call: TRBJ1-1
cdr3_length: 12

cdr3_nt: TGTGCCAGCAGTGACGTAAGGACAGGCCTATACGAGCAGTACTTC
cdr3_aa: CASSDVRTGLYEQYF
clone_size: .
d_call: TRBD1
v_call: TRBV6-1
j_call: TRBJ2-7
cdr3_length: 15

cdr3_nt: TGTGCCATCAGTGAGGGGTTCCCAACTCCACGCTACACCTTC
cdr3_aa: CAISEGFPTPRYTF
clone_size: .
d_call: .
v_call: TRBV10-3
j_call: TRBJ1-2
cdr3_length: 14

cdr3_nt: TGTGTCAGCAGCCGTTCGGACAGTTCGAGGGCCTACGAGCAGTACTTC
cdr3_aa: CVSSRSDSSRAYEQYF
clone_size: .
d_call: .
v_call: TRBV7-8
j_call: TRBJ2-7
cdr3_length: 16

cdr3_nt: TGCAGTGCTAGTACAGGTCGCTTAACCTACGAGCAGTACTTC
cdr3_aa: CSASTGRLTYEQYF
clone_size: .
d_call: .
v_call: TRBV20-1
j_call: TRBJ2-7
cdr3_length: 14

cdr3_nt: TGCAGCGTTGAAGAAGGGACAGGGGTAGATACGCAGTATTTT
cdr3_aa: CSVEEGTGVDTQYF
clone_size: few
d_call: TRBD1
v_call: TRBV29-1
j_call: TRBJ2-3
cdr3_length: 14

cdr3_nt: TGTGCCAGCAGTGTTGGTGGCGGACAGGTAGCCAAAAACATTCAGTACTTC
cdr3_aa: CASSVGGGQVAKNIQYF
clone_size: few
d_call: TRBD1
v_call: TRBV25-1
j_call: TRBJ2-4
cdr3_length: 17

cdr3_nt: TGTGCCATCCGTGAGCGGACAGGGGGCGTAGGTAGTCCTGGGGCCAACGTCCTGACTTTC
cdr3_aa: CAIRERTGGVGSPGANVLTF
clone_size: .
d_call: TRBD1
v_call: TRBV10-3
j_call: TRBJ2-6
cdr3_length: 20

cdr3_nt: TGTGCCAGCAGTGACTCGGCGGAAAAGGGGGAAGATACGCAGTATTTT
cdr3_aa: CASSDSAEKGEDTQYF
clone_size: .
d_call: .
v_call: TRBV6-4
j_call: TRBJ2-3
cdr3_length: 16

cdr3_nt: TGTGCCAGCAGCCAGGACAGGTCTAATGAAAAACTGTTTTTT
cdr3_aa: CASSQDRSNEKLFF
clone_size: few
d_call: TRBD1
v_call: TRBV7-9
j_call: TRBJ1-4
cdr3_length: 14

cdr3_nt: TGTGCCAGCTCGCGGACAGGGGAAGAAGAGACCCAGTACTTC
cdr3_aa: CASSRTGEEETQYF
clone_size: .
d_call: TRBD1
v_call: TRBV18
j_call: TRBJ2-5
cdr3_length: 14

cdr3_nt: TGTGCCAGCAGTATGACAGGGGAAATGGGACAGTACACCTTC
cdr3_aa: CASSMTGEMGQYTF
clone_size: .
d_call: TRBD1
v_call: TRBV28
j_call: TRBJ1-2
cdr3_length: 14

cdr3_nt: TGTGCCAGCAGTTACAGGGGGCGTAGCTATGGCTACACCTTC
cdr3_aa: CASSYRGRSYGYTF
clone_size: .
d_call: TRBD1
v_call: TRBV27
j_call: TRBJ1-2
cdr3_length: 14

cdr3_nt: TGCAGCGTTGATGTAGCGGGAGCCTCCTACGAGCAGTACTTC
cdr3_aa: CSVDVAGASYEQYF
clone_size: .
d_call: TRBD2
v_call: TRBV29-1
j_call: TRBJ2-7
cdr3_length: 14

cdr3_nt: TGCGCCAGCAGCTTGTTTTCGGGACGTAGGCTTAATGGCTATGGCTACACCTTC
cdr3_aa: CASSLFSGRRLNGYGYTF
clone_size: .
d_call: .
v_call: TRBV5-1
j_call: TRBJ1-2
cdr3_length: 18